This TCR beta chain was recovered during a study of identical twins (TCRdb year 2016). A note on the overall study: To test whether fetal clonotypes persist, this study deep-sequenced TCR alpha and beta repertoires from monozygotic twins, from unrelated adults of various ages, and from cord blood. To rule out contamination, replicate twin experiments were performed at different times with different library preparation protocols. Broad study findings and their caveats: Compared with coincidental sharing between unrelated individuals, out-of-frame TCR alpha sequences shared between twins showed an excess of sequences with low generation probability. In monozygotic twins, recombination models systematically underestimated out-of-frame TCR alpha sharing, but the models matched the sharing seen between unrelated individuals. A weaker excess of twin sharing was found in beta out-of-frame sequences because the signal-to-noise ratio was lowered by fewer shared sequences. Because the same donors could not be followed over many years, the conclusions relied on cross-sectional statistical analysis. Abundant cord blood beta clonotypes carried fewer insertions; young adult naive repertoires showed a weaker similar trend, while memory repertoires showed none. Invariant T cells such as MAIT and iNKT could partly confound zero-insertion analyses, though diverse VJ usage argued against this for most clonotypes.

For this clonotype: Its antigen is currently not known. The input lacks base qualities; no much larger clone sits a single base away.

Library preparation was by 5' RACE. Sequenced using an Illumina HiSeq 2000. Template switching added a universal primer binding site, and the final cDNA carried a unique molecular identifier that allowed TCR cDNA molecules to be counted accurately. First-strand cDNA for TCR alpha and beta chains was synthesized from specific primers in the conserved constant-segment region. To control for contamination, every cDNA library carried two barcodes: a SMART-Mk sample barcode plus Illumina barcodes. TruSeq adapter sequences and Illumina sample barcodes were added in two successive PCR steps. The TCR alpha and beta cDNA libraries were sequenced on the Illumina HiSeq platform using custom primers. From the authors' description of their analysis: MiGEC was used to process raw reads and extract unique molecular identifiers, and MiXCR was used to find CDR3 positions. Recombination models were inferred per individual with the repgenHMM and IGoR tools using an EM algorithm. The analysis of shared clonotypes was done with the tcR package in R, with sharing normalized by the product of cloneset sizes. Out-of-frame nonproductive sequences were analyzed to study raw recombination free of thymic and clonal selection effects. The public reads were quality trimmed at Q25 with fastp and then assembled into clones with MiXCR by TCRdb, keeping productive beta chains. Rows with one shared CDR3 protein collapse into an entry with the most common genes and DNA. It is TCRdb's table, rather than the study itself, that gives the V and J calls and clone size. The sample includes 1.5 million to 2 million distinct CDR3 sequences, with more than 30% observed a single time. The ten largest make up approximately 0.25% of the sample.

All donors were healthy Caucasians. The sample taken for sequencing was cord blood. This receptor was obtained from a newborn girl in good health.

The CDR3 region reads CASTVRLIAGVNNEQYF. The nucleotide sequence reads as follows: TGTGCCAGCACCGTTAGGTTGATAGCGGGAGTGAACAATGAGCAGTACTTC. The V gene is TRBV28 and the J gene is TRBJ2-5, with 9 bases in between that match TRBD2. V ends up 7 bases short and J 11 bases short, with an unmatched junction base count of 23. The CDR3 contains 17 residues, cysteine and phenylalanine counted. Only the CDR3 portion is preserved as DNA: 51 bases, with reading frame beginning at the first base. CDR1 and CDR2 are read off the germline V gene as MDHEN and SYDVKM.